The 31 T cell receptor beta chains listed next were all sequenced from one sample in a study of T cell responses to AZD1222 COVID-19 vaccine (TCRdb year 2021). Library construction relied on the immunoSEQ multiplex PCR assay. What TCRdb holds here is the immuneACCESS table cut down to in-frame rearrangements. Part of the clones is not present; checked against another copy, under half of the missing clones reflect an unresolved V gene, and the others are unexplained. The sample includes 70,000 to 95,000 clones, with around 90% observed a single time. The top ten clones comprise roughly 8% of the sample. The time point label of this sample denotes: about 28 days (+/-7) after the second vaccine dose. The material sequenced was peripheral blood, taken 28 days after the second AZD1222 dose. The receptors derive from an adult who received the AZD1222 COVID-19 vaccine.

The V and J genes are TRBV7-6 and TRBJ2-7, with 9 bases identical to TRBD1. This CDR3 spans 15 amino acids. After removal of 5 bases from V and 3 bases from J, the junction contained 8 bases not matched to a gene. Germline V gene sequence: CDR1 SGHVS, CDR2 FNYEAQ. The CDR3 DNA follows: TGTGCCAGCAGCGCACCCGGGACAGGGAACTACGAGCAGTACTTC. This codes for CASSAPGTGNYEQYF.

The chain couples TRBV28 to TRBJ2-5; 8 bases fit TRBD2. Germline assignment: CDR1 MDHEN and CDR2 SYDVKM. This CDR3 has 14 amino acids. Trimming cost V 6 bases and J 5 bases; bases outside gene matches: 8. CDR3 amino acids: CASRGATGGETQYF. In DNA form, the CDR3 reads TGTGCCAGCAGAGGGGCCACGGGAGGGGAGACCCAGTACTTC.

The CDR3 DNA reads as TGTGCCAGTAGTTCCCCAACAGGGGAATATGGCTACACCTTC. It translates to CASSSPTGEYGYTF. This sequence joins TRBV19 and TRBJ1-2; 7 bases line up with TRBD1. CDR1 and CDR2 from the germline V gene are LNHDA and SQIVND (reference sequence). The CDR3 spans 14 residues. Trimming at V came to 5 bases and at J to 5 bases, leaving 8 bases not matched to a gene.

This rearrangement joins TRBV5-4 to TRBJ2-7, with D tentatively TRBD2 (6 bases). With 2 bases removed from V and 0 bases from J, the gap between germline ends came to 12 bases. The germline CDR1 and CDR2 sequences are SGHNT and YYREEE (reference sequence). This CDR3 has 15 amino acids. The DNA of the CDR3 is TGTGCCAGCAGCTTAGGCGGGACCGACTCCTACGAGCAGTACTTC. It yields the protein CASSLGGTDSYEQYF.

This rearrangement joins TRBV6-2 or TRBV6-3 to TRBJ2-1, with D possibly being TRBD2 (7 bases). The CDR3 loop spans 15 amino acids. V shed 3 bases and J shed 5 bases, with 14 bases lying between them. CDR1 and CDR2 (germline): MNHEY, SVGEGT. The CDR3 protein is CASSYLGGRDNEQFF. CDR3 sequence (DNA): TGTGCCAGCAGTTATTTGGGGGGGCGAGACAATGAGCAGTTCTTC.

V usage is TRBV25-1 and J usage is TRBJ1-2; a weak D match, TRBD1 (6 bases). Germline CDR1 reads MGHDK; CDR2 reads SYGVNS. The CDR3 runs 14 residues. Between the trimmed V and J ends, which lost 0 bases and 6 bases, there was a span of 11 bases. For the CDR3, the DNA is TGTGCCAGCAGTGAATATTGGCAGGGGCATGGCTACACCTTC. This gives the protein CASSEYWQGHGYTF.

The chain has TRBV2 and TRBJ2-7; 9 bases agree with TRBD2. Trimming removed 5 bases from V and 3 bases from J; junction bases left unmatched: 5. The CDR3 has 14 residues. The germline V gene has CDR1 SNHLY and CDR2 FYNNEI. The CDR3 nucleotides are TGTGCCAGCAGTTCCGGGACTAGCAGCTACGAGCAGTACTTC. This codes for CASSSGTSSYEQYF. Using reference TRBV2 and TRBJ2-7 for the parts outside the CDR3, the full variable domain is EPEVTQTPSHQVTQMGQEVILRCVPISNHLYFYWYRQILGQKVEFLVSFYNNEISEKSEIFDDQFSVERPDGSNFTLKIRSTKLEDSAMYFCASSSGTSSYEQYFGPGTRLTVT.

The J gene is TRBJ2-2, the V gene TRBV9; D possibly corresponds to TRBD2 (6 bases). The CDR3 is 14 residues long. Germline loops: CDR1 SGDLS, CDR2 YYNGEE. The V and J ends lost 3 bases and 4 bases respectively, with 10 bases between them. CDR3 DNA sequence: TGTGCCAGCAGCGGGGGAGGAGTCACCGGGGAGCTGTTTTTT. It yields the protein CASSGGGVTGELFF.

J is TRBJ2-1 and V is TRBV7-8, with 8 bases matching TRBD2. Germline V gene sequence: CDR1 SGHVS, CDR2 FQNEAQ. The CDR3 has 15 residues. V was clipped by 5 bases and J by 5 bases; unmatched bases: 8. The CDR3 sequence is CASSIRGGGNNEQFF. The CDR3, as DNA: TGTGCCAGCAGCATCCGGGGGGGTGGTAACAATGAGCAGTTCTTC.

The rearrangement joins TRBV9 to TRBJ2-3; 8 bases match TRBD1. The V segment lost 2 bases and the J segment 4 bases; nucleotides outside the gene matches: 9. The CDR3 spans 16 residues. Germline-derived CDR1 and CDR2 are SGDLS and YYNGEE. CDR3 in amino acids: CASSVFDRGLADTQYF. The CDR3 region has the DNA TGTGCCAGCAGCGTTTTCGACAGGGGCCTGGCAGATACGCAGTATTTT.

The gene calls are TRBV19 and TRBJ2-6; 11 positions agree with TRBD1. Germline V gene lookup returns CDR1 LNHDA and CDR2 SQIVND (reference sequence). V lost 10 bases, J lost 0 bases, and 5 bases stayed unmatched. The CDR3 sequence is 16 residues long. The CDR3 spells CAKWTGGLSGANVLTF. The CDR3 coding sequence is TGTGCCAAATGGACAGGGGGCCTCTCTGGGGCCAACGTCCTGACTTTC.

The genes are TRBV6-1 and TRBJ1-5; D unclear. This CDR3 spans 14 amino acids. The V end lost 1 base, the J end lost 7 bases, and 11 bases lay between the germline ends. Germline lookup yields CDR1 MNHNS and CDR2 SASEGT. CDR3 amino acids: CASSEGIPGQPQHF. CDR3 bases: TGTGCCAGCAGTGAAGGGATTCCTGGGCAGCCCCAGCATTTT.

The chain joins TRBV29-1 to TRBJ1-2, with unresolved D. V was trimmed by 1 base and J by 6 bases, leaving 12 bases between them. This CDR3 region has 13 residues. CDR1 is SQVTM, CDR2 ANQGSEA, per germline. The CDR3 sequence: CSVEGPQSDGYTF. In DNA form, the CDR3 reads TGCAGCGTTGAAGGCCCCCAATCAGATGGCTACACCTTC.

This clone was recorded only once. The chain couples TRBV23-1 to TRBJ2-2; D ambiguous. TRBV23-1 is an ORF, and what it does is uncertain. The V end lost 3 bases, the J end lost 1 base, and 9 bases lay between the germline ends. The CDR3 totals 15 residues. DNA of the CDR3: TGCGCCAGCAGTCAGAACGGTTTGAACACCGGGGAGCTGTTTTTT. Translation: CASSQNGLNTGELFF.

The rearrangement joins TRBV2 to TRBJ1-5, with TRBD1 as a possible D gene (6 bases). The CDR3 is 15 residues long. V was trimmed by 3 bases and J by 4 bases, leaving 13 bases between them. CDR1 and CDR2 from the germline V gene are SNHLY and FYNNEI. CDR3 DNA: TGTGCCAGCAGTGACTTACAGGGAGAAAATCAGCCCCAGCATTTT. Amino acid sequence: CASSDLQGENQPQHF.

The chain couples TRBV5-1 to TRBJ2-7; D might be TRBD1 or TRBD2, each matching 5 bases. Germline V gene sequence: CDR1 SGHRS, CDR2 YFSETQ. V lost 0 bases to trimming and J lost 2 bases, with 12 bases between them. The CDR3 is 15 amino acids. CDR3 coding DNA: TGCGCCAGCAGCTTGGACCCGGGACGGACCTACGAGCAGTACTTC. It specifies CASSLDPGRTYEQYF.

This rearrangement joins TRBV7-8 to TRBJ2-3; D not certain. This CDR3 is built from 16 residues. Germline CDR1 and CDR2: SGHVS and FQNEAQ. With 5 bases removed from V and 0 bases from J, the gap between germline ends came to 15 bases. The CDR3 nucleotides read TGTGCCAGCAGCACCTGGGGTCAGCCTAGCACAGATACGCAGTATTTT. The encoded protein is CASSTWGQPSTDTQYF.

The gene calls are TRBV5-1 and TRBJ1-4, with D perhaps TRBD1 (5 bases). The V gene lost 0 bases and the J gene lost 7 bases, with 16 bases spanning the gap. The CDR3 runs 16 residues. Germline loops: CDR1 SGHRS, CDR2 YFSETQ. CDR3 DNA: TGCGCCAGCAGCTTGGGCCGGGACGGCAAGATTGAAAAACTGTTTTTT. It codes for CASSLGRDGKIEKLFF.

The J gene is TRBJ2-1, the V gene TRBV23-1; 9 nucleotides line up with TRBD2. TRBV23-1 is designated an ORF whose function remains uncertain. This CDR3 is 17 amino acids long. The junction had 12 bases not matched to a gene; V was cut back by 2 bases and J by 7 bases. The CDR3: CASSQTPLAGVQNEQFF. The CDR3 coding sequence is TGCGCCAGCAGTCAAACCCCCTTAGCGGGAGTACAAAATGAGCAGTTCTTC.

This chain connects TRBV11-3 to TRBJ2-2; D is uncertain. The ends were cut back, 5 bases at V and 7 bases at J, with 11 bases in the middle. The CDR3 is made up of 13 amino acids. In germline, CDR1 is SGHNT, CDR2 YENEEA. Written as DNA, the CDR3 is TGTGCCAGCAGCCCCAGCCTTCACGGGGAGCTGTTTTTT. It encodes CASSPSLHGELFF.

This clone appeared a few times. Here the CDR3 reads CARSLRQLNYGYTF. In DNA form, the CDR3 reads TGTGCCAGAAGCTTGCGGCAGCTTAACTATGGCTACACCTTC. The J gene is TRBJ1-2, the V gene TRBV5-3; D remains ambiguous. TRBV5-3 is classed as an ORF, of uncertain function. The CDR3 is 14 residues long. V lost 1 base and J 1 base, leaving 8 bases between the germline ends.

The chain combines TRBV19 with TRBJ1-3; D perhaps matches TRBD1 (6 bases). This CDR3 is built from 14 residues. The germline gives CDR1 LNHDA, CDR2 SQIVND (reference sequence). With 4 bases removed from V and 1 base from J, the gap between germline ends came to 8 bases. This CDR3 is CASSKQGSGNTIYF. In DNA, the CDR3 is TGTGCCAGTAGTAAGCAGGGGTCTGGAAACACCATATATTTT.

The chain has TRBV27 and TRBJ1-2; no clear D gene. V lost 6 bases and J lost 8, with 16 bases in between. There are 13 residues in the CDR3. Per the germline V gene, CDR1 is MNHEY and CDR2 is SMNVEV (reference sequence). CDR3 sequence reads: CASSLFRGVGYTF. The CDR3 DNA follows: TGTGCCAGCAGCCTGTTCCGGGGAGTCGGCTACACCTTC.

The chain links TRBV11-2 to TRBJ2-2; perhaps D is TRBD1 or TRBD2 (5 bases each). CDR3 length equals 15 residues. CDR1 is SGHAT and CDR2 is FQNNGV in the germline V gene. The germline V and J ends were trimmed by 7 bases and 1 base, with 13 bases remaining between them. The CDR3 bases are TGTGCCAGCACCCCTCGGGGACGGAACACCGGGGAGCTGTTTTTT. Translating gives CASTPRGRNTGELFF.

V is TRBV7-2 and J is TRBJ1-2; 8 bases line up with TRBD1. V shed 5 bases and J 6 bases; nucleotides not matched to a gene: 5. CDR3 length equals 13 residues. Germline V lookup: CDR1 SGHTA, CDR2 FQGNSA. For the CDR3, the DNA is TGTGCCAGCAGCACTCGGACAGGGAATGGCTACACCTTC. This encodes CASSTRTGNGYTF.

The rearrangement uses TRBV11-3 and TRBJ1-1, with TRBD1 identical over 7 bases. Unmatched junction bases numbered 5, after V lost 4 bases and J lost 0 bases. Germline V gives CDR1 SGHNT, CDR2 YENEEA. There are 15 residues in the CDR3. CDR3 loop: CASSSSTGVNTEAFF. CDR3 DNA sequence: TGTGCCAGCAGCTCTTCAACAGGGGTGAACACTGAAGCTTTCTTT.

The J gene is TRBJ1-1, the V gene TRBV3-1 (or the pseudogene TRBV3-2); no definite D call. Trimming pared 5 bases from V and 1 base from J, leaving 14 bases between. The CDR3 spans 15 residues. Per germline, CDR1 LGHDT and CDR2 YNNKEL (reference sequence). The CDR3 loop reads CASSSSSSGNTEAFF. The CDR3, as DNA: TGTGCCAGCAGCTCCAGTTCGTCGGGGAACACTGAAGCTTTCTTT.

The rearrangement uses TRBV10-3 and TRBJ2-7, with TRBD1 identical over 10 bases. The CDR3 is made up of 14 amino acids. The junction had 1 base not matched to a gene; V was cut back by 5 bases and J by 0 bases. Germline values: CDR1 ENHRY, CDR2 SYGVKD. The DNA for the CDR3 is TGTGCCATCAGTCGGACAGGGGGCTCCTACGAGCAGTACTTC. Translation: CAISRTGGSYEQYF.

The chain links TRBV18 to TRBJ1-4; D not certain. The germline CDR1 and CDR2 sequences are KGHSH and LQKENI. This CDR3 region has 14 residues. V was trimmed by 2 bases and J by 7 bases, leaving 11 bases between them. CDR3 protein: CASSPWGRGEKLFF. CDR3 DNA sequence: TGTGCCAGCTCACCATGGGGTCGTGGTGAAAAACTGTTTTTT.

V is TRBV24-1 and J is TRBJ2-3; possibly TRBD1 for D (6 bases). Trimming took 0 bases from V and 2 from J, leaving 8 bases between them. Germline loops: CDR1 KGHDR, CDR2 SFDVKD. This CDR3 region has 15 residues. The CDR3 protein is CATSDLRDNTDTQYF. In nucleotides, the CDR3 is TGTGCCACCAGTGATTTGAGGGACAACACAGATACGCAGTATTTT.

The CDR3 here is CASSYSWGTRETQYF. The CDR3 region has the DNA TGTGCCAGCAGTTACTCGTGGGGAACGAGAGAGACCCAGTACTTC. The rearrangement uses TRBV6-5 and TRBJ2-5; unclear D gene. Germline CDR1 and CDR2: MNHEY and SVGAGI. The CDR3 runs 15 residues. V gave up 0 bases and J gave up 4 bases, with 12 bases separating them.